Following are 18 T cell receptor beta chains from one sample sequenced in a study of cytomegalovirus exposure and HLA in healthy donors. The PCR made use of 60 Vbeta and 13 Jbeta primers. Produced via immunoSEQ multiplex PCR; TCRdb's table is partial and in-frame only. The sample contains 270,000 or so clones, around 86% of which appear only once. The sequenced sample was PBMCs. The origin of the receptors is a man in his forties or fifties in good health and CMV-seropositive.

In this sample, this clone turned up once. This chain links TRBV5-4 with TRBJ2-7; 13 bases are a match to TRBD2. There are 15 residues in the CDR3. Germline V gene lookup returns CDR1 SGHNT and CDR2 YYREEE (reference sequence). The V gene end was trimmed by 4 bases and the J gene end by 2 bases; junction bases not matched to a gene: 3. The CDR3: CASSGTSGTAYEQYF. CDR3 DNA: TGTGCCAGCAGCGGGACTAGCGGGACCGCCTACGAGCAGTACTTC.

In its sample, this clone was seen a few times. The chain carries TRBV4-3 and TRBJ1-5; a weak D match, TRBD1 (6 bases). The CDR3 covers 15 residues. Germline loops: CDR1 LGHNA, CDR2 YSLEER. Between the trimmed V and J ends, which lost 0 bases and 2 bases, there was a span of 8 bases. The CDR3, as DNA: TGCGCCAGCAGCCAAGAGCACAGGGGCAATCAGCCCCAGCATTTT. Protein: CASSQEHRGNQPQHF.

The chain joins TRBV7-3 to TRBJ2-1; D unresolved. V lost 2 bases and J 5 bases, leaving 10 bases between the germline ends. Germline assignment: CDR1 SGHTA and CDR2 FQGTGA. CDR3 size: 14 residues. In nucleotides, the CDR3 is TGTGCCAGCAGCTTATATCAGGCTAACAATGAGCAGTTCTTC. This translates into CASSLYQANNEQFF.

A few counts support this clone. In DNA form, the CDR3 reads TGTGCCAGCAGCTCACAACCGACAGGGAATGAGCAGTTCTTC. Translated: CASSSQPTGNEQFF. The chain joins TRBV7-9 to TRBJ2-1; TRBD1 matches at 7 bases. The germline V gene encodes CDR1 SEHNR and CDR2 FQNEAQ (reference sequence). The CDR3 consists of 14 residues. The V segment lost 4 bases and the J segment 7 bases; nucleotides outside the gene matches: 7.

The rearrangement uses TRBV28 and TRBJ1-2; D is perhaps TRBD1 (6 bases). Germline V gives CDR1 MDHEN, CDR2 SYDVKM. The CDR3 has 12 residues. The V gene lost 5 bases and the J gene lost 8 bases, with 12 bases spanning the gap. CDR3 in amino acids: CASSPTGPGYTF. Here the CDR3 DNA reads TGTGCCAGCAGTCCCACAGGGCCGGGCTACACCTTC.

The chain is built from TRBV5-6 and TRBJ2-1, with 11 nucleotides matching TRBD2. In germline, CDR1 is SGHDT, CDR2 YYEEEE. V dropped 4 bases and J dropped 0; count of bases not matched to a gene: 3. This CDR3 spans 16 amino acids. The CDR3 DNA reads TGTGCCAGCAGCCGACTAGCGGGGTCCTCCTACAATGAGCAGTTCTTC. Protein: CASSRLAGSSYNEQFF.

The genes are TRBV7-3 and TRBJ2-7; 12 positions match TRBD2. V shed 4 bases and J 3 bases; nucleotides not matched to a gene: 7. This CDR3 region has 16 residues. Germline CDR1 reads SGHTA; CDR2 reads FQGTGA. The CDR3 DNA is TGTGCCAGCAGCTACACCGGGACTAGCGGGTACTACGAGCAGTACTTC. Protein sequence: CASSYTGTSGYYEQYF.

This chain uses TRBV6-5 with TRBJ2-3, with TRBD2 matching 8 bases. Germline lookup yields CDR1 MNHEY and CDR2 SVGAGI. Germline trimming cut 6 bases from V and 11 bases from J; bases unmatched to any gene: 7. The CDR3 is 12 residues long. The chain's CDR3 is CASSRSGVGQYF. The DNA for the CDR3 is TGTGCCAGCAGCCGTAGCGGGGTTGGGCAGTATTTT.

The CDR3 DNA reads TGTGCCAGCACCATAAAACATTGGACAGGGGCTGGGAGTCCCTACGAGCAGTACTTC. Translation: CASTIKHWTGAGSPYEQYF. The rearrangement uses TRBV5-5 and TRBJ2-7, with 9 bases fitting TRBD1. The J segment lost 2 bases and the V segment lost 6 bases, leaving 21 bases of the junction unmatched. The CDR3 has 19 amino acids. Germline CDR1 is SGHKS and CDR2 is YYEKEE (reference sequence).

The rearrangement links TRBV28 to TRBJ1-5; 8 bases map to TRBD1. Trimming cost V 7 bases and J 2 bases; bases outside gene matches: 13. Per the germline V gene, CDR1 is MDHEN and CDR2 is SYDVKM. The CDR3 has 17 amino acids. The CDR3 bases are TGTGCCAGCACCTCAGGGGACAGGTCCATTCGCAATCAGCCCCAGCATTTT. Translating it yields CASTSGDRSIRNQPQHF.

The chain combines TRBV19 with TRBJ1-1; maybe TRBD1 (5 bases). The CDR3 length is 17 residues. Germline loops: CDR1 LNHDA, CDR2 SQIVND (reference sequence). With 2 bases removed from V and 2 bases from J, the gap between germline ends came to 18 bases. CDR3 in amino acids: CASSIPLRRGGNTEAFF. In DNA form, the CDR3 reads TGTGCCAGTAGTATACCGCTCAGGAGGGGCGGAAACACTGAAGCTTTCTTT. The full variable domain, rest sourced from reference TRBV19 and TRBJ1-1, is DGGITQSPKYLFRKEGQNVTLSCEQNLNHDAMYWYRQDPGQGLRLIYYSQIVNDFQKGDIAEGYSVSREKKESFPLTVTSAQKNPTAFYLCASSIPLRRGGNTEAFFGQGTRLTVV.

This chain connects TRBV5-1 to TRBJ2-3, with a weak D call TRBD1 (6 bases). The germline CDR1 and CDR2 sequences are SGHRS and YFSETQ. V was cut by 3 bases and J by 6 bases, with 11 bases left in between. The CDR3 extends over 13 amino acids. This CDR3 is CASSYRVLDTQYF. The CDR3 DNA sequence: TGCGCCAGCAGCTACAGGGTTTTGGATACGCAGTATTTT.

In the case of this clone: The sample contains more than one DNA sequence encoding this CDR3. This rearrangement joins TRBV5-1 to TRBJ2-7; D gene unclear. V dropped 3 bases and J dropped 2 bases, with 12 bases sitting between them. Germline values: CDR1 SGHRS, CDR2 YFSETQ. This CDR3 is built from 14 residues. Here the CDR3 DNA reads TGCGCCAGCAGCTCCACAGCAAATGCCTACGAGCAGTACTTC. It is translated as CASSSTANAYEQYF.

The genes are TRBV4-1 and TRBJ2-1; TRBD2 is a possible D gene (6 bases). CDR1 and CDR2 from the germline V gene are MGHRA and YSYEKL. The CDR3 extends over 18 amino acids. V dropped 1 base and J dropped 0 bases, with 16 bases sitting between them. As DNA, the CDR3 is TGCGCCAGCAGCCAAGGGGTTGCAGCGGGTCCCTCCTACAATGAGCAGTTCTTC. This translates into CASSQGVAAGPSYNEQFF.

CDR3 amino acids: CASSSRDRAHTEAFF. The CDR3, as DNA: TGTGCCAGCAGTTCCCGCGACAGGGCCCACACTGAAGCTTTCTTT. V and J are TRBV28 and TRBJ1-1, with 7 bases fitting TRBD1. Trimming removed 4 bases from V and 3 bases from J; junction bases left unmatched: 8. The CDR3 covers 15 residues. CDR1 is MDHEN and CDR2 is SYDVKM in the germline V gene.

The V gene is TRBV2, the J gene TRBJ2-1; 10 bases line up with TRBD2. The CDR3 extends over 15 amino acids. Per germline, CDR1 SNHLY and CDR2 FYNNEI. The junction had 7 bases not matched to a gene; V was cut back by 4 bases and J by 7 bases. The CDR3 DNA is TGTGCCAGCAGTGGCCTAGCGGGAGTCGGGAATGAGCAGTTCTTC. Amino acid sequence: CASSGLAGVGNEQFF.

The CDR3 DNA reads as TGTGCCAGTAGTATTGGAGCAGGGAGGCTCAACACTGAAGCTTTCTTT. Translating it yields CASSIGAGRLNTEAFF. This rearrangement joins TRBV19 to TRBJ1-1; D might be TRBD1 (5 bases). The CDR3 is 16 residues long. V lost 3 bases to trimming and J lost 2 bases, with 16 bases between them. Germline V gene lookup returns CDR1 LNHDA and CDR2 SQIVND (reference sequence).

The CDR3 coding sequence is TGTGCCAGCAGCCGACCGGGACTGAGTTCCTACGAGCAGTACTTC. This gives the protein CASSRPGLSSYEQYF. The genes are TRBV27 and TRBJ2-7; possible D gene TRBD2, 6 bases. This CDR3 contains 15 residues. Trimming took 6 bases from V and 1 from J, leaving 16 bases between them. The germline gives CDR1 MNHEY, CDR2 SMNVEV (reference sequence).